Following are 5 T cell receptor beta chains from one sample sequenced in a study of CD8+CD57+ T cells in acquired aplastic anemia. In patients chosen for sequencing, flow cytometry had shown CD8+CD57+ cell expansion. TCR beta VDJ and CDR3 profiling used genomic DNA as template. From the reads, TCRdb called clonotypes with MiXCR, one entry per CDR3 protein. The data hold 180,000 or so distinct CDR3 sequences, with roughly 50% observed a single time. The sample was sorted CD4+, CD8+, or CD8+CD57+ T cells (not recorded which) from PBMCs. All receptors derive from a human donor with aplastic anemia.

The chain is built from TRBV11-2 and TRBJ2-3; 7 bases fit TRBD2. CDR3 size: 16 residues. V shed 2 bases and J 6 bases; nucleotides not matched to a gene: 11. CDR1 is SGHAT, CDR2 FQNNGV, per germline. CDR3 protein: CASSLRPGLGGDTQYF. The CDR3 DNA reads TGTGCCAGCAGCTTAAGACCAGGACTAGGAGGCGATACGCAGTATTTT. The full variable domain, in which reference TRBV11-2 and TRBJ2-3 provide the parts outside the CDR3, is EAGVAQSPRYKIIEKRQSVAFWCNPISGHATLYWYQQILGQGPKLLIQFQNNGVVDDSQLPKDRFSAERLKGVDSTLKIQPAKLEDSAVYLCASSLRPGLGGDTQYFGPGTRLTVL.

This clonotype came up many times. This chain joins TRBV29-1 and TRBJ1-1; no definite D call. CDR3 length equals 14 residues. Between the trimmed V and J ends, which lost 0 bases and 1 base, there was a span of 9 bases. Per germline, CDR1 SQVTM and CDR2 ANQGSEA. CDR3 sequence reads: CSVEDLKRNTEAFF. The CDR3 DNA sequence: TGCAGCGTTGAAGATCTTAAAAGGAACACTGAAGCTTTCTTT.

The chain recombines TRBV4-1 with TRBJ2-7; D unresolved. Between the trimmed V and J ends, which lost 0 bases and 5 bases, there was a span of 17 bases. Germline V gene lookup returns CDR1 MGHRA and CDR2 YSYEKL. The CDR3 extends over 16 amino acids. Here the CDR3 reads CASSQEFRPSYHEQYF. The CDR3 nucleotides are TGCGCCAGCAGCCAAGAATTCCGGCCGAGCTACCACGAGCAGTACTTC.

J is TRBJ2-3 and V is TRBV27; D gene ambiguous. V was trimmed by 6 bases and J by 0 bases, leaving 13 bases between them. Per germline, CDR1 MNHEY and CDR2 SMNVEV (reference sequence). CDR3 size: 15 residues. The CDR3 nucleotides read TGTGCCAGCAGCCCTAGGGTGTCGAGCACAGATACGCAGTATTTT. Encoded protein: CASSPRVSSTDTQYF.

CDR3 coding DNA: TGTGCCAGCAGCTCGCCGCTAGACTCATCAGATACGCAGTATTTT. Its protein is CASSSPLDSSDTQYF. The chain links TRBV11-1 to TRBJ2-3, with D uncertain. The CDR3 sequence is 15 residues long. Germline lookup yields CDR1 SGHAT and CDR2 FQDESV (reference sequence). V gave up 4 bases and J gave up 4 bases, with 15 bases separating them.